A single TCR beta chain is shown here with its context. Its cognate antigen is unknown. This specimen comes from a study of cytotoxic CD8 clonotypes in ibrutinib-treated CLL. The table came from immunoSEQ multiplex PCR; TCRdb's copy has only in-frame clones and leaves some out. Seen here are approximately 84,000 clones, roughly 77% observed once, and the top ten hold more than 4.5%. Study-wide points: Exceeding age-matched healthy donors, baseline clonality also tracked the counts of circulating CD8+ T cells.

Trimming stripped 7 bases from V and 2 bases from J, with 8 bases between. Germline CDR1 LNHDA, CDR2 SQIVND (reference sequence). This CDR3 is 12 amino acids long. Sample: PBMCs, taken after 12 months of ibrutinib treatment. The V call is TRBV19, the J call TRBJ2-5, with a weak D call TRBD1 (6 bases). The TCR comes from a human donor with chronic lymphocytic leukemia. This chain's CDR3 is CASMDRQETQYF. The CDR3, as DNA: TGTGCCAGTATGGACAGACAAGAGACCCAGTACTTC.